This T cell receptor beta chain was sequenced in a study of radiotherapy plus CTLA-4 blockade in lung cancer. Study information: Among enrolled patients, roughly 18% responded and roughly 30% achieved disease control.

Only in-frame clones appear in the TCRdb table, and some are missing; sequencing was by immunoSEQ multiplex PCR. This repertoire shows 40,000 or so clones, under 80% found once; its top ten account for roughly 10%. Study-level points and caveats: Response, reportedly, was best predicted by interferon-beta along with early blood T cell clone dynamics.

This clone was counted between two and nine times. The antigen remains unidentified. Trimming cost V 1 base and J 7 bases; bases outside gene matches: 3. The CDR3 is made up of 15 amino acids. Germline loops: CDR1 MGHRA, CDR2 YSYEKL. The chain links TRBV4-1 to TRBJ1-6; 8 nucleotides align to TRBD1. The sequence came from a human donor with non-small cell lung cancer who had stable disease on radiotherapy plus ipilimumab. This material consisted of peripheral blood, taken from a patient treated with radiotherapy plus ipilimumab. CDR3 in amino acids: CASSQVDRANSPLHF. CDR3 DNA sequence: TGCGCCAGCAGCCAAGTGGACAGGGCGAATTCACCCCTCCACTTT.